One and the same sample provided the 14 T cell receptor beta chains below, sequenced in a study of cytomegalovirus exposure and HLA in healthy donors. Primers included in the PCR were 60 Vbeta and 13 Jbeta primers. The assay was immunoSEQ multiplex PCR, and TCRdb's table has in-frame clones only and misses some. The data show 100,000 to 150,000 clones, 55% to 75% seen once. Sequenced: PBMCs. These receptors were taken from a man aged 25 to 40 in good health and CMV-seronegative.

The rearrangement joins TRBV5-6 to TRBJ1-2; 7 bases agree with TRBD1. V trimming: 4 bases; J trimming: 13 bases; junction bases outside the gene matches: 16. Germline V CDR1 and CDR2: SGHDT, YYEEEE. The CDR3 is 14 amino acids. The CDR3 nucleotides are TGTGCCAGCAGCCCTGACCGGGACAGCCCTATCGGCACCTTC. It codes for CASSPDRDSPIGTF.

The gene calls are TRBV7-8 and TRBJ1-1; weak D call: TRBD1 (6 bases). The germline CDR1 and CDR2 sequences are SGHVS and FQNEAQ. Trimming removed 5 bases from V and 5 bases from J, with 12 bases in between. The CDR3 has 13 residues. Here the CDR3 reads CASSQGRWTEAFF. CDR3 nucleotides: TGTGCCAGCAGCCAGGGGCGGTGGACTGAAGCTTTCTTT.

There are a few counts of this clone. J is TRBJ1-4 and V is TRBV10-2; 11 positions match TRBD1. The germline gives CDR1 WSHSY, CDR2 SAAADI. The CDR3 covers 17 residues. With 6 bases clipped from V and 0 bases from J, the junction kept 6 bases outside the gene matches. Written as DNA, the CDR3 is TGCGCCAGCAGCCCTCGGACAGGGGGCTCAACTAATGAAAAACTGTTTTTT. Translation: CASSPRTGGSTNEKLFF.

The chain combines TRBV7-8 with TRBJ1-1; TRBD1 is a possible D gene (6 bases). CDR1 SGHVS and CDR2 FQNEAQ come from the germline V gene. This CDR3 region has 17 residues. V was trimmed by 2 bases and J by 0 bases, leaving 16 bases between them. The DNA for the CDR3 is TGTGCCAGCAGCTTACCTCTACAGGGTGAGATGAACACTGAAGCTTTCTTT. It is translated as CASSLPLQGEMNTEAFF.

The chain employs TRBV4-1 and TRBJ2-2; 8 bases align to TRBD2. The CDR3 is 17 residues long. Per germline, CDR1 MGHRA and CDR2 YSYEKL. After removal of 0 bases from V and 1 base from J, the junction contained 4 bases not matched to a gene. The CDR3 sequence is CASSQDFGGVNTGELFF. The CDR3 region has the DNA TGCGCCAGCAGCCAAGACTTCGGGGGGGTGAACACCGGGGAGCTGTTTTTT.

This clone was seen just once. The CDR3 loop is CASSLLAGALQETQYF. Here the CDR3 DNA reads TGTGCCAGCAGCTTGTTGGCGGGGGCCTTACAAGAGACCCAGTACTTC. The rearrangement links TRBV5-6 to TRBJ2-5, with D possibly matching TRBD2 (7 bases). Trimming removed 1 base at V and 2 bases at J, with 15 bases between. The CDR3 contains 16 residues. The germline CDR1 and CDR2 sequences are SGHDT and YYEEEE.

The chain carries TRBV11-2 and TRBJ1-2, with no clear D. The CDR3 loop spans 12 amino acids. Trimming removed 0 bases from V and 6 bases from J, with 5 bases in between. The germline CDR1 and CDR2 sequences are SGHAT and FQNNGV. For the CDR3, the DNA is TGTGCCAGCAGCTTAGAGCGTCATGGCTACACCTTC. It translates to CASSLERHGYTF.

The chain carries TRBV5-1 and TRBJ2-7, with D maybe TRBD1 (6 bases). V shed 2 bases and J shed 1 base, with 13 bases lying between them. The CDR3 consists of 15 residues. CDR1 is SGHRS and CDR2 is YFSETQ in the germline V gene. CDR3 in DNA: TGCGCCAGCAGCTTAGCCGATCAGGGGTCCTACGAGCAGTACTTC. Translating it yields CASSLADQGSYEQYF.

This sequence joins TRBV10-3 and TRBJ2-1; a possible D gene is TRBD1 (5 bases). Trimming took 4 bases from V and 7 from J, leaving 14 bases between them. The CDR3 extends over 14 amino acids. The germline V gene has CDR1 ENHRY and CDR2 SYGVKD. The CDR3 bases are TGTGCCATCAGTGGCGCAGGGAAGTTAAATGAGCAGTTCTTC. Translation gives CAISGAGKLNEQFF.

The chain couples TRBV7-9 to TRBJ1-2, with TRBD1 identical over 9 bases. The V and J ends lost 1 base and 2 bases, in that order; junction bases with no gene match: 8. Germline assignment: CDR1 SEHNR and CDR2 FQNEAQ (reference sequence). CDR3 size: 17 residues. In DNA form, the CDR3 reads TGTGCCAGCAGCTTAGGTGGACAGGGGCTTGAGAACTATGGCTACACCTTC. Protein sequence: CASSLGGQGLENYGYTF.

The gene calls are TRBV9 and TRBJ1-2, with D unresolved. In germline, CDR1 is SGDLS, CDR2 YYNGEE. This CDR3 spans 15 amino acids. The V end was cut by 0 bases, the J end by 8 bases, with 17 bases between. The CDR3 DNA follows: TGTGCCAGCAGCGTAGAGTCGGATCAGGTTAGGGGCTACACCTTC. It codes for CASSVESDQVRGYTF.

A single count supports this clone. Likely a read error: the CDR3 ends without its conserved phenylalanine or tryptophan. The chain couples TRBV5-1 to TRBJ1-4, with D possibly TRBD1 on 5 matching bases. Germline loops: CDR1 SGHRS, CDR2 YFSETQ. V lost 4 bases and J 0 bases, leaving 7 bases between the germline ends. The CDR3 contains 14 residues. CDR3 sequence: CASSPTATNEKLFC. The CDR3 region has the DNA TGCGCCAGCAGCCCGACAGCAACTAATGAAAAACTGTTTTGT.

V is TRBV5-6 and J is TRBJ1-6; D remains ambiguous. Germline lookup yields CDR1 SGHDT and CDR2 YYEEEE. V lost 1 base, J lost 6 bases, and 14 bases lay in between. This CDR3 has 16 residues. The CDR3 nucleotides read TGTGCCAGCAGCTTGATTTCCCAGGCGTTTAATTCACCCCTCCACTTT. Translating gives CASSLISQAFNSPLHF.

The CDR3 DNA is TGTGCCAGCAGACCAGCGGGGGGGCTTCGGAATGAGCAGTTCTTC. Translated, it gives CASRPAGGLRNEQFF. This sequence joins TRBV6-5 and TRBJ2-1; 10 positions agree with TRBD2. The CDR3 runs 15 residues. Germline CDR1 is MNHEY and CDR2 is SVGAGI. The junction had 9 bases not matched to a gene; V was cut back by 6 bases and J by 7 bases.